This T cell receptor beta chain was retrieved from a study of cytomegalovirus exposure and HLA in healthy donors. General study findings and limits: While the bulk of TCR sequences proved rare, some public TCRs turned up in many donors. Reported performance of the classifier showed diagnosis of cytomegalovirus status with high specificity and sensitivity. Among TCR beta chains, those listed as cytomegalovirus-associated numbered roughly 150.

PCR employed 60 Vbeta and 13 Jbeta primers. Clones were read by immunoSEQ multiplex PCR, and TCRdb kept only the in-frame ones, dropping some. The sample includes 75,000 to 95,000 clones. Donors had nominal health at sampling but likely had unrecorded immune exposures. As for this clone: Its antigen remains unknown.

There are 15 residues in the CDR3. Germline lookup yields CDR1 SGHTA and CDR2 FQGNSA. The ends were cut back, 0 bases at V and 9 bases at J, with 15 bases in the middle. This clonotype originated in a girl aged 5 to 17 in good health and CMV-seropositive. The chain joins TRBV7-2 to TRBJ1-5; no reliable D call. Sequenced: PBMCs. CDR3 protein: CASSLAAASSPPQHF. CDR3 sequence (DNA): TGTGCCAGCAGCTTAGCGGCGGCTTCCTCTCCGCCCCAGCATTTT.